These 26 T cell receptor beta chains were sequenced from one sample in a study of CD8+ T cells in alopecia areata. Sequencing relied on a cDNA template that was reverse transcribed from extracted RNA. Profiled with immunoSEQ multiplex PCR; TCRdb holds only in-frame clones, not every one. Of about 150,000 clones in the sample, approximately 56% are singletons; the top ten hold 30% to 45%. Source material: CD8+ T cells sorted from blood. Source of these receptors: a human donor in good health.

This clone was observed a few times. The chain is built from TRBV13 and TRBJ2-1; the match to TRBD1 covers 7 bases. Germline-derived CDR1 and CDR2 are PRHDT and FYEKMQ (reference sequence). Trimming cost V 4 bases and J 5 bases; bases outside gene matches: 2. The CDR3 extends over 13 amino acids. The CDR3 coding sequence is TGTGCCAGCAGCTCCGGGACAGACAATGAGCAGTTCTTC. Translated: CASSSGTDNEQFF.

The chain uses TRBV5-6 and TRBJ2-1; D is uncertain. Trimming cost V 7 bases and J 4 bases, with 9 bases left between them. CDR1 is SGHDT, CDR2 YYEEEE, per germline. CDR3 length equals 12 residues. CDR3 in amino acids: CASHVGYNEQFF. The CDR3 DNA sequence: TGTGCCAGCCATGTCGGGTACAATGAGCAGTTCTTC.

Notes on this clone: Other nucleotide sequences in the sample specify the same CDR3. V gene TRBV5-1 combines with J gene TRBJ1-2; 7 nucleotides align to TRBD1. This CDR3 contains 12 residues. Germline V lookup: CDR1 SGHRS, CDR2 YFSETQ. V gave up 3 bases and J gave up 6 bases; unmatched junction bases: 2. In nucleotides, the CDR3 is TGCGCCAGCAGCTCAACAGGGGATGGCTACACCTTC. Amino acid sequence: CASSSTGDGYTF.

The chain employs TRBV2 and TRBJ2-5; tentatively, D is TRBD1 or TRBD2 (5 bases each). V lost 6 bases to trimming and J lost 5 bases, with 22 bases between them. The CDR3 extends over 16 amino acids. Germline V CDR1 and CDR2: SNHLY, FYNNEI. CDR3 protein: CASRRLLRDPGETQYF. The DNA for the CDR3 is TGTGCCAGCAGAAGACTCCTTAGGGACCCCGGGGAGACCCAGTACTTC.

The chain couples TRBV6-1 to TRBJ2-7; D may be TRBD2 (7 bases). V was trimmed by 7 bases and J by 0 bases, leaving 16 bases between them. This CDR3 contains 15 residues. Germline V gene lookup returns CDR1 MNHNS and CDR2 SASEGT. The CDR3 region has the DNA TGTGCCAGCAAGGTCAAGGGGGGGCGCTCCTACGAGCAGTACTTC. It yields the protein CASKVKGGRSYEQYF.

V is TRBV5-1 and J is TRBJ2-2, with no clear D. Germline V gene data show CDR1 as SGHRS and CDR2 as YFSETQ. V dropped 0 bases and J dropped 3 bases, with 9 bases sitting between them. This CDR3 is 15 amino acids long. The CDR3 protein is CASSLAPSYTGELFF. DNA of the CDR3: TGCGCCAGCAGCTTGGCCCCCTCCTACACCGGGGAGCTGTTTTTT.

CDR3 in amino acids: CASSEPGQGVSNQPQHF. The DNA of the CDR3 is TGTGCCAGCAGTGAACCGGGACAGGGAGTGAGCAATCAGCCCCAGCATTTT. This sequence joins TRBV2 and TRBJ1-5, with 9 bases fitting TRBD1. V was clipped by 2 bases and J by 1 base; unmatched bases: 6. The CDR3 covers 17 residues. CDR1 SNHLY and CDR2 FYNNEI come from the germline V gene.

The chain is built from TRBV27 and TRBJ1-2; TRBD1 matches at 8 bases. The CDR3 has 15 amino acids. Germline loops: CDR1 MNHEY, CDR2 SMNVEV (reference sequence). Trimming cost V 0 bases and J 6 bases; bases outside gene matches: 6. CDR3 residues: CASSLSPTGANGYTF. In nucleotides, the CDR3 is TGTGCCAGCAGTTTATCGCCGACAGGGGCGAATGGCTACACCTTC.

This clone is deemed medium-sized. The chain combines TRBV28 with TRBJ1-5, with D maybe TRBD1 (5 bases). This CDR3 has 13 amino acids. Germline CDR1 reads MDHEN; CDR2 reads SYDVKM. Trimming took 8 bases from V and 5 from J, leaving 13 bases between them. The CDR3, as DNA: TGTGCCAGCTACCCCGGGGCTTATCAGCCCCAGCATTTT. This translates into CASYPGAYQPQHF.

This clone was counted a few times. This rearrangement joins TRBV30 to TRBJ1-1, with D possibly being TRBD1 (5 bases). CDR3 length: 15 amino acids. Germline CDR1 is GTSNPN and CDR2 is SVGIG (reference sequence). The V gene lost 2 bases and the J gene lost 5 bases, with 18 bases spanning the gap. The CDR3 sequence is CAWSPPDILQTEAFF. The CDR3 DNA sequence: TGTGCCTGGAGTCCCCCGGACATTTTGCAGACTGAAGCTTTCTTT.

A remark on this clone: At one of its ends the junction is not consistent with the germline gene, which may arise from a read error. Other DNA sequences within the sample encode an identical CDR3. This chain uses TRBV6-1 with TRBJ2-3; TRBD2 agrees at 7 bases. The CDR3 length is 14 residues. Germline CDR1 is MNHNS and CDR2 is SASEGT. DNA for the CDR3: TGCGCCAGCAGTCGAGGGCGGGAGACGGATACGCAGTATTTT. Amino acid sequence: CASSRGRETDTQYF.

V and J are TRBV30 and TRBJ1-5; no definite D call. The V gene's germline CDR1 is GTSNPN and CDR2 SVGIG (reference sequence). The CDR3 sequence is 12 residues long. The V and J ends lost 6 bases and 4 bases respectively, with 10 bases between them. The chain's CDR3 is CACLMGNQPQHF. The CDR3 coding sequence is TGTGCCTGCCTCATGGGTAATCAGCCCCAGCATTTT. The variable domain in full, with the rest retrieved from reference TRBV30 and TRBJ1-5, is SQTIHQWPATLVQPVGSPLSLECTVEGTSNPNLYWYRQAAGRGLQLLFYSVGIGQISSEVPQNLSASRPQDRQFILSSKKLLLSDSGFYLCACLMGNQPQHFGDGTRLSIL.

The V call is TRBV15, the J call TRBJ1-2; no firm D call. The germline V and J ends were trimmed by 0 bases and 0 bases, with 8 bases remaining between them. The CDR3 is 15 residues long. Germline V CDR1 and CDR2: LNHNV, YYDKDF (reference sequence). CDR3 in amino acids: CATSRERGTNYGYTF. The CDR3 region has the DNA TGTGCCACCAGCAGAGAACGGGGAACTAACTATGGCTACACCTTC.

The chain couples TRBV15 to TRBJ2-1; D unresolved. V dropped 5 bases and J dropped 5 bases, with 7 bases sitting between them. Germline V gene sequence: CDR1 LNHNV, CDR2 YYDKDF (reference sequence). This CDR3 has 12 residues. The CDR3 DNA sequence: TGTGCCACCAGCGTCACCAACAATGAGCAGTTCTTC. It codes for CATSVTNNEQFF.

Only a few counts were recorded for this clone. DNA of the CDR3: TGTGCCAGCAGCTGGACGGATCGACCCTACAATGAGCAGTTCTTC. This gives the protein CASSWTDRPYNEQFF. J is TRBJ2-1 and V is TRBV7-9; no clear D. Trimming cost V 4 bases and J 2 bases, with 12 bases left between them. Germline V CDR1 and CDR2: SEHNR, FQNEAQ (reference sequence). The length of the CDR3 is 15 residues.

The chain's CDR3 is CASSSLAGSGKTQYF. The CDR3 DNA reads TGTGCCAGCAGTTCCCTAGCGGGGAGTGGGAAGACCCAGTACTTC. The genes are TRBV27 and TRBJ2-5; 9 bases are a match to TRBD2. This CDR3 is built from 15 residues. Germline V CDR1 and CDR2: MNHEY, SMNVEV (reference sequence). V shed 4 bases and J 6 bases; nucleotides not matched to a gene: 9.

This rearrangement joins TRBV29-1 to TRBJ2-7; TRBD1 aligns across 7 bases. The V and J ends lost 1 base and 2 bases, in that order; junction bases with no gene match: 5. The CDR3 covers 14 residues. Per the germline V gene, CDR1 is SQVTM and CDR2 is ANQGSEA. CDR3 protein: CSVEGGTATYEQYF. As DNA, the CDR3 is TGCAGCGTTGAAGGGGGGACAGCTACCTACGAGCAGTACTTC.

The chain combines TRBV2 with TRBJ2-1; TRBD2 agrees at 15 bases. J was trimmed by 4 bases and V by 8 bases; bases with no gene match: 18. The CDR3 runs 20 residues. Germline CDR1 reads SNHLY; CDR2 reads FYNNEI. Here the CDR3 reads CASLTPGTSGRSFGYNEQFF. The CDR3 DNA is TGTGCCAGCCTTACCCCCGGGACTAGCGGGAGGAGCTTTGGGTACAATGAGCAGTTCTTC.

This clone was seen a few times. The chain links TRBV29-1 to TRBJ2-5; D possibly matches TRBD1 or TRBD2 (5 bases each). This CDR3 is 12 amino acids long. The V gene lost 7 bases and the J gene lost 2 bases, with 11 bases spanning the gap. Looked up from germline, CDR1 is SQVTM and CDR2 is ANQGSEA. CDR3 bases: TGCAGCGCCCGGGACGGACAAGAGACCCAGTACTTC. It translates to CSARDGQETQYF.

This chain joins TRBV6-5 and TRBJ1-2; D not resolved. Per the germline V gene, CDR1 is MNHEY and CDR2 is SVGAGI. The CDR3 loop spans 14 amino acids. V dropped 2 bases and J dropped 2 bases, with 9 bases sitting between them. CDR3 loop: CASSYRPTNYGYTF. The CDR3 coding sequence is TGTGCCAGCAGTTACCGACCCACCAACTATGGCTACACCTTC.

This clone was recorded a few times. V and J are TRBV19 and TRBJ2-7; D ambiguous. The CDR3 contains 15 residues. Trimming shortened V by 3 bases and J by 2 bases, and 14 bases separated the two germline ends. CDR1 LNHDA and CDR2 SQIVND come from the germline V gene (reference sequence). CDR3: CASSISVGGAYEQYF. CDR3 coding DNA: TGTGCCAGTAGTATTTCGGTTGGTGGGGCCTACGAGCAGTACTTC.

The chain combines TRBV4-2 with TRBJ1-2; D gene uncertain. Deletions cut 5 bases from V and 3 bases from J, with 4 bases between. Per the germline V gene, CDR1 is LGHNA and CDR2 is YNFKEQ. The length of the CDR3 is 11 residues. CDR3 sequence (DNA): TGTGCCAGCAGCAGCGACTATGGCTACACCTTC. Translated, it gives CASSSDYGYTF.

The rearrangement links TRBV2 to TRBJ1-3, with D maybe TRBD1 (5 bases). The CDR3 is made up of 15 amino acids. CDR1 is SNHLY and CDR2 is FYNNEI in the germline V gene. The germline V and J ends were trimmed by 4 bases and 2 bases, with 12 bases remaining between them. In nucleotides, the CDR3 is TGTGCCAGCAGTGCGGTGGGGCTGGCTGGAAACACCATATATTTT. Its protein product is CASSAVGLAGNTIYF.

This clone was seen only a few times. This rearrangement joins TRBV29-1 to TRBJ2-1, with 10 bases that match TRBD1. Trimming cost V 6 bases and J 6 bases; bases outside gene matches: 2. This CDR3 spans 12 amino acids. From germline, CDR1 is SQVTM and CDR2 ANQGSEA. The CDR3 sequence is CSVRQGANEQFF. Written as DNA, the CDR3 is TGCAGCGTACGACAGGGGGCCAATGAGCAGTTCTTC.

This chain joins TRBV6-5 and TRBJ2-1, with D perhaps TRBD2 (6 bases). Germline V gene lookup returns CDR1 MNHEY and CDR2 SVGAGI. Trimming took off 7 bases at V and 6 bases at J, with 16 bases between the two ends. The CDR3 runs to 14 residues. The CDR3 DNA reads TGTGCCAGCACCCTAAGCGGGTTCTCCAATGAGCAGTTCTTC. Translating gives CASTLSGFSNEQFF.

This clone was seen more than once but under ten times. This chain joins TRBV27 and TRBJ2-3; 8 nucleotides match TRBD2. The germline V gene encodes CDR1 MNHEY and CDR2 SMNVEV (reference sequence). Trimming removed 5 bases from V and 6 bases from J; junction bases left unmatched: 13. The length of the CDR3 is 16 residues. The CDR3 spells CASSTPHTGGGDTQYF. Here the CDR3 DNA reads TGTGCCAGCAGTACCCCCCACACGGGAGGGGGGGATACGCAGTATTTT.